The clone carrying this TCR beta chain showed up many times. The antigen is not known. The template was RNA from unsorted bulk tissue. This non-tumor lung sample came from over 3 cm beyond the tumor edge. This sample stems from a study of tumor and adjacent non-tumor tissue in lung cancer. Across the study: Histology: under 15 adenocarcinoma, a couple of squamous cell carcinoma, 1 small cell lung cancer. Study results and caveats: Compared with tumor, normal lung showed significantly lower TCR diversity.

The library came from three nested PCR rounds adapted from ARM-PCR protocols. TCRdb reprocessed the multiplex PCR reads via MiXCR and lists one record per CDR3 protein. The repertoire consists of 90,000 to 100,000 distinct CDR3 sequences, with 75% to 85% occurring once and the leading ten covering under 40%. The CDR3 runs 13 residues. Trimming removed 1 base from V and 4 bases from J, with 4 bases in between. V is TRBV12-3 or TRBV12-4 and J is TRBJ2-2, with D unclear. The TCR comes from a man aged 55-75 years with small cell lung cancer. Material for sequencing was distant non-tumor lung tissue. For the CDR3, the DNA is TGTGCCAGCAGTTTAGGGAGCACCGGGGAGCTGTTTTTT. Its protein product is CASSLGSTGELFF.